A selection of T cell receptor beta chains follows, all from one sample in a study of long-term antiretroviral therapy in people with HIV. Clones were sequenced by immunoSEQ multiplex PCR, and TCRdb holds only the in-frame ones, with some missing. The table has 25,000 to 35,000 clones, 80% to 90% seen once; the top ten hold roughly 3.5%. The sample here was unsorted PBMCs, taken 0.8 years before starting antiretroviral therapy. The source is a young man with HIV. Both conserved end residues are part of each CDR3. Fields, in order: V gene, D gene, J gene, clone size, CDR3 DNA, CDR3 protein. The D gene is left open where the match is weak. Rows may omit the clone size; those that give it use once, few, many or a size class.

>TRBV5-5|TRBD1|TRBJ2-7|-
TGTGCCAGCAGCTGGACAGGGGCGCACGAGCAGTACTTC
CASSWTGAHEQYF
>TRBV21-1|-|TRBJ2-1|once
TGTGCCAGCAGGATAGCGGGGGTAAATGAGCAGTTCTTC
CASRIAGVNEQFF
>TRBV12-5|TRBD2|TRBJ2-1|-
TGTGCTAGTGGTGCCTTGCGGGGGGGTAGGGACAATGAGCAGTTCTTC
CASGALRGGRDNEQFF
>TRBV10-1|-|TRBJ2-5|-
TGCGCCAGCAGCCGGGACCGAGAGACCCAGTACTTC
CASSRDRETQYF
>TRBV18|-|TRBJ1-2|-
TGTGCCAGCTCACTGTCTCCAGACACGAACTATGGCTACACCTTC
CASSLSPDTNYGYTF
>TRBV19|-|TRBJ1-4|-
TGTGCCAGTAGCACAACCAGGCAGCATGAAAAACTGTTTTTT
CASSTTRQHEKLFF
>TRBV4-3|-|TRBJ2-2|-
TGCGCCAGCAGCCACGGCCCCGGGGGGCGCGCCGGGGAGCTGTTTTTT
CASSHGPGGRAGELFF
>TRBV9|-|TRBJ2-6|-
TGTGCCAGCAGCGAGAGGAGGGGGGACGGCGCCTCCTGGGCCAACGTCCTGACTTTC
CASSERRGDGASWANVLTF
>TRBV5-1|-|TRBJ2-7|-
TGCGCCAGCAGCTTGGGGGCAGGGGGGGGTTCCGAGCAGTACTTC
CASSLGAGGGSEQYF
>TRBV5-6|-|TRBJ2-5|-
TGTGCCAGCAGCCTGGGGGCGGAAGAGACCCAGTACTTC
CASSLGAEETQYF
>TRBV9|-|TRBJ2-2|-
TGTGCCAGCAGCGTAGGGGGGAGCCCCACCGGGGAGCTGTTTTTT
CASSVGGSPTGELFF
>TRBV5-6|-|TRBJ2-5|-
TGTGCCAGCAGCCCACAGAGCCAAGAGACCCAGTACTTC
CASSPQSQETQYF
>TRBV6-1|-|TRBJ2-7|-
TGTGCCAGCAGTGTGGGAGGTTCCTACGAGCAGTACTTC
CASSVGGSYEQYF
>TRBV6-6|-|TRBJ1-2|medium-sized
TGTGCCAGCAGTTACACGACCCATGGCTACACCTTC
CASSYTTHGYTF
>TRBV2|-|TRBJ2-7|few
TGTGCCAGCAGTGAAGGGACAGACCCCTACGAGCAGTACTTC
CASSEGTDPYEQYF
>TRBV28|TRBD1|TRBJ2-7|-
TGTGCCAGCAGTTCCTCCGGGACAGGCCCCTACGAGCAGTACTTC
CASSSSGTGPYEQYF
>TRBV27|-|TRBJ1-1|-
TGTGCCAGCAGTTTAGGTAGGACGGAGAACACTGAAGCTTTCTTT
CASSLGRTENTEAFF
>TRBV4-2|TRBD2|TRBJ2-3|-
TGTGCCAGCAGCCAAGAATCTAGCGGGGTCACAGATACGCAGTATTTT
CASSQESSGVTDTQYF
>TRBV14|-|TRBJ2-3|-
TGTGCCAGCAGCCAAGGAGTGACGGACACAGATACGCAGTATTTT
CASSQGVTDTDTQYF
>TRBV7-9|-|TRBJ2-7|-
TGTGCCAGCAGCTCGATATCAGGGGTATACGAGCAGTACTTC
CASSSISGVYEQYF
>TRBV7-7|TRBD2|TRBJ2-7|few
TGTGCTAGCAGCTTAGCGGGGGGCTACGAGCAGTACTTC
CASSLAGGYEQYF
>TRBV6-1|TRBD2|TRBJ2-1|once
TGTGCCAGCAAGAGAAGCGGGAGGGTAGATGAGCAGTTCTTC
CASKRSGRVDEQFF
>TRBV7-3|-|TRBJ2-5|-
TGTGCCAGCAGCCTCAGGGGAGCGTGGGCAGAGACCCAGTACTTC
CASSLRGAWAETQYF
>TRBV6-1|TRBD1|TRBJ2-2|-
TGTGCCAGCAAACGCGGACAGGGTTGGTCCGGGGAGCTGTTTTTT
CASKRGQGWSGELFF
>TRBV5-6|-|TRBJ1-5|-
TGTGCCAGCAGCTCCTCCAACGAGTTCGGGATAAATCAGCCCCAGCATTTT
CASSSSNEFGINQPQHF
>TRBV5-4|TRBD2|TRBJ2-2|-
TGTGCCAGCAGCTTGGGGCCTAGCGGCAACACCGGGGAGCTGTTTTTT
CASSLGPSGNTGELFF
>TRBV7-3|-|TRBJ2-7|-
TGTGCCAGCAGCTCAGGGCCGTTCGGGGAGTACTTC
CASSSGPFGEYF
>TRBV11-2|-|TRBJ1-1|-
TGTGCCAGCCGTCGTGGGCAGAACACTGAAGCTTTCTTT
CASRRGQNTEAFF
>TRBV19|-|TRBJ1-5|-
TGTGCCAGTAGTATAACTCATAGCAATCAGCCCCAGCATTTT
CASSITHSNQPQHF
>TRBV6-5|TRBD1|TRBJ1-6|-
TGTGCCAGCAGTGGACAGGGTGGGTCACCCCTCCACTTT
CASSGQGGSPLHF
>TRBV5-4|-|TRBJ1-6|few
TGTGCCAGCAGCCTAGCAGGGTTACCCCTCCACTTT
CASSLAGLPLHF
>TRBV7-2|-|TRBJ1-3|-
TGTGCCAGCAGCAGGACCCACGGAGCATCCTCTGGAAACACCATATATTTT
CASSRTHGASSGNTIYF
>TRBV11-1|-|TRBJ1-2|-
TGTGCCAGCAGCTTACGGGAGGGGAGCGGCTACACCTTC
CASSLREGSGYTF
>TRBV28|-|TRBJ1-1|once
TGTGCCAGCAGTCTGAGGGTTGTCGTGGCGTCGAACACTGAAGCTTTCTTT
CASSLRVVVASNTEAFF
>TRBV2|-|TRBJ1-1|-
TGTGCCAGCAGTGAAGCGGGATACACTTTCTTT
CASSEAGYTFF
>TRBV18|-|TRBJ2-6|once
TGTGCCAGCCGCCCAACTGGGGCCAACGTCCTGACTTTC
CASRPTGANVLTF
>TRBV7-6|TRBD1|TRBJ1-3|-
TGTGCCAGCAGCCCATTCCCCGGACAGGGCAATCCGAACACCATATATTTT
CASSPFPGQGNPNTIYF
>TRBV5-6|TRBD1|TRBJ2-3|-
TGTGCCAGCAGAGAGACAGGGACAGATACGCAGTATTTT
CASRETGTDTQYF